The rows below give T cell receptor beta chains drawn from one sample of a study of blood T cell repertoires in COVID-19. Assay: immunoSEQ multiplex PCR; the TCRdb copy retains only in-frame clones and omits some. This sample has roughly 260,000 clones, with about 87% found just once. The sequenced sample consisted of peripheral blood. The source is a man aged 55 to 70 who had recovered from COVID-19. Both conserved end residues are part of each CDR3. D genes are given only for firm matches. Rows give clone size only sometimes, using once, few, many, or a class for an expanded clone.

j_call clone_size v_call d_call cdr3_aa cdr3_nt
TRBJ1-5 - TRBV19 - CASSMRGGARDQPQHF TGTGCCAGTAGTATGAGGGGAGGAGCTAGGGATCAGCCCCAGCATTTT
TRBJ2-5 - TRBV7-2 - CASSTQGYQETQYF TGTGCCAGCAGCACCCAGGGGTACCAAGAGACCCAGTACTTC
TRBJ2-2 - TRBV5-1 - CASSPPGLSDTGELFF TGCGCCAGCAGCCCTCCGGGTCTATCGGACACCGGGGAGCTGTTTTTT
TRBJ1-2 - TRBV9 - CASSPAGGADGYTF TGTGCCAGCAGCCCGGCCGGAGGGGCGGATGGCTACACCTTC
TRBJ1-6 once TRBV19 TRBD1 CASSRTGGSTHSPLHF TGTGCCAGTAGTCGGACAGGGGGATCTACCCATTCACCCCTCCACTTT
TRBJ1-1 - TRBV7-8 - CASSLGTASEAFF TGTGCCAGCAGCTTAGGTACAGCATCTGAAGCTTTCTTT
TRBJ1-2 - TRBV12-3/TRBV12-4 TRBD1 CASSPGQVVGYTF TGTGCCAGCAGCCCCGGACAGGTTGTAGGCTACACCTTC
TRBJ2-5 once TRBV6-2/TRBV6-3 - CASSFPGPSPGYF TGTGCCAGCAGTTTCCCCGGGCCTAGCCCCGGGTACTTC
TRBJ2-2 few TRBV6-5 TRBD1 CASSYARGLAGELFF TGTGCCAGCAGTTACGCCAGGGGGCTCGCCGGGGAGCTGTTTTTT
TRBJ2-2 - TRBV6-2/TRBV6-3 TRBD2 CASSYRSGGTGELFF TGTGCCAGCAGTTATCGGAGCGGGGGGACCGGGGAGCTGTTTTTT
TRBJ1-6 - TRBV3-1/TRBV3-2 - CASSQDSAGRYNSPLHF TGTGCCAGCAGCCAAGATTCAGCAGGCAGGTATAATTCACCCCTCCACTTT